Sequencing of this T cell receptor (beta chain) was carried out in a study of CD8 T cells in Susac syndrome. Whole-study results and caveats: The study admitted that it had a relatively small number of individuals in its TCR sequencing and HLA analysis.

Germline assignment: CDR1 MNHNY and CDR2 SVGAGI (reference sequence). Deletions cut 7 bases from V and 1 base from J, with 14 bases between. The CDR3 is 14 residues long. Multiple sclerosis controls were treatment-naive patients with stable or active relapsing-remitting disease. The CD8+ and CD4+ T cells were negatively isolated, with the TEMRA cells enriched by FACS. Random hexamers were used to reverse transcribe the RNA input (roughly 0.5 to 1 ug). The method of amplification for TCR beta CDR3 was immunoSEQ multiplex PCR, covering 54 Vbeta and 13 Jbeta. One entry per CDR3 protein, called by TCRdb with MiXCR from the immunoSEQ multiplex PCR reads. This table holds roughly 130,000 distinct CDR3 sequences, roughly 94% found once. About this clonotype itself: No antigen is known for it.

The sequence derives from a human donor with multiple sclerosis. Sequenced: CD4+ T cells from PBMCs. The V gene is TRBV6-6, the J gene TRBJ2-7; tentative D call: TRBD1 (5 bases). CDR3 in amino acids: CASTPGRWSYEQYF. The CDR3 DNA reads TGTGCCAGCACGCCAGGGCGGTGGTCCTACGAGCAGTACTTC.